This T cell receptor (beta chain) was found in a study of radiotherapy plus CTLA-4 blockade in lung cancer. Some clones are missing from TCRdb's copy, which holds only in-frame ones; the method was immunoSEQ multiplex PCR. This sample has 100,000 or so clones, with over 80% found just once. The germline CDR1 and CDR2 sequences are MGHRA and YSYEKL. Trimming pared 5 bases from V and 4 bases from J, leaving 17 bases between. This CDR3 comprises 15 residues. Material: peripheral blood, obtained from a patient treated with radiotherapy plus ipilimumab. This clonotype was obtained from a human donor with non-small cell lung cancer that progressed on radiotherapy plus ipilimumab. The chain combines TRBV4-1 with TRBJ1-1, with TRBD1 as a possible D gene (5 bases). The CDR3 sequence is CASSRLGVGGTEAFF. CDR3 bases: TGCGCCAGCAGCAGATTGGGGGTGGGGGGCACTGAAGCTTTCTTT.